A selection of T cell receptor beta chains follows, all from one sample in a study of cytomegalovirus exposure and HLA in healthy donors. Produced via immunoSEQ multiplex PCR; TCRdb's table is partial and in-frame only. Altogether 350,000 or so clones are present, about nine tenths being singletons, with the ten largest covering 0.75% to 0.85%. Input material: PBMCs. The receptors shown here come from a young woman in good health and CMV-seronegative. Each CDR3 is given with its conserved first and last residue. Each record gives: CDR3 length, V gene, CDR3 protein.

15 | TRBV4-3 | CASSQTDTTNYGYTF
18 | TRBV4-3 | CASSQDVRLAGNTGELFF
18 | TRBV9 | CASSVGQGASKRSYEQYF
17 | TRBV4-1 | CASSQDFFASGSETQYF
14 | TRBV7-3 | CASTSGGAESEQFF
17 | TRBV7-3 | CASSPNGEREGMNTQYF
14 | TRBV6-5 | CASSGSSGSAEQYF
16 | TRBV19 | CASSVLGGSGANVLTF
16 | TRBV28 | CASTQLWGELDNEQFF
15 | TRBV6-5 | CASSYVEGASTEAFF
16 | TRBV5-4 | CASSPGLAGRKETQYF
16 | TRBV5-6 | CASSLVGTRHTGELFF
11 | TRBV7-9 | CASSRSYGYTF
15 | TRBV4-1 | CASSPRVGYTGELFF
13 | TRBV29-1 | CSVEDMDTYEQYF
11 | TRBV29-1 | CSVEGVSEAFF
16 | TRBV13 | CASSPPSGRLTDTQYF
17 | TRBV14 | CASSRDRVATPQETQYF
12 | TRBV4-1 | CASSQDWRAQYF
12 | TRBV6-5 | CASTGTSASQFF
12 | TRBV29-1 | CSAADGIRAQYF
13 | TRBV11-3 | CASSLVANTEAFF
17 | TRBV2 | CASSEHILAGRTDTQYF
12 | TRBV6-6 | CASSVTGYEQYF
14 | TRBV5-4 | CASSFTSGSYEQYF
18 | TRBV7-7 | CASSLAINRGTRWYGYTF
14 | TRBV6-6 | CASSSPRDTDTQYF
16 | TRBV5-6 | CASSLLGQGNTGELFF
16 | TRBV28 | CASSLSSGSGVYEQYF
16 | TRBV7-3 | CASSSRTSAGYNEQFF
13 | TRBV6-1 | CASSGTGGRGYTF
16 | TRBV5-1 | CASSLAPGLEGSGQFF
16 | TRBV5-1 | CASSPSGGENLQPQHF
17 | TRBV5-1 | CASSLAYPGTGSYEQYF
12 | TRBV11-2 | CASTQGSTEAFF
14 | TRBV4-1 | CASSQPGQGTEAFF
15 | TRBV4-2 | CASSQVGSSGNTIYF
15 | TRBV5-1 | CASSRGQGEYNEQFF
13 | TRBV11-3 | CASSLGQGGTQYF
15 | TRBV6-1 | CASSDPAGTVYTQYF
13 | TRBV6-6 | CASSRRDSYGYTF
13 | TRBV6-5 | CATQVGSSDEQYF
14 | TRBV7-2 | CASSPDLAIGEQYF
15 | TRBV4-2 | CASSPRDREGETQYF
16 | TRBV11-3 | CASSRRGGSNTDTQYF
16 | TRBV6-6 | CASSSPREPSGNTIYF
14 | TRBV10-3 | CAISEPGQGYEQYF
14 | TRBV29-1 | CSVHKLTGGDEAFF
15 | TRBV30 | CAWSVGLAVEDTQYF
17 | TRBV4-2 | CASSQVEPAGAEETQYF
15 | TRBV14 | CASSQDFSSGNTIYF
13 | TRBV28 | CASNRGGPNEQFF
14 | TRBV2 | CASNLQGLYEKLFF
16 | TRBV18 | CASSPPNMAGGGEQYF
16 | TRBV27 | CASSLTPTSVGNEQFF